This T cell receptor (beta chain) was sequenced during a study of circulating tumor DNA in untreated peripheral T-cell lymphoma. Clones were sequenced by immunoSEQ multiplex PCR, and TCRdb holds only the in-frame ones, with some missing. This sample has around 10,000 clones, with around 74% found just once. This tumor tissue came from a pretreatment baseline collection. In germline, CDR1 is MGHRA, CDR2 YSYEKL. J gave up 6 bases and V 2 bases, and 3 bases lay outside the gene matches. The CDR3 runs to 14 residues. The sequence came from a human donor with peripheral T-cell lymphoma. The chain uses TRBV4-1 and TRBJ1-4; 7 bases fit TRBD1. The sequencing sample was made of tumor tissue. CDR3 region: CASSQQGDYEKLFF. The DNA for the CDR3 is TGCGCCAGCAGCCAACAGGGGGATTATGAAAAACTGTTTTTT.